A selection of T cell receptor beta chains follows, all from one sample in a study of T cells in Graves' hyperthyroidism and ophthalmopathy. MiXCR, run by TCRdb on the multiplex PCR reads, gives a single entry per CDR3 protein. The sample lists around 500,000 distinct CDR3 sequences; around 15% were seen once. Source material: blood. These receptors all come from a middle-aged woman with Graves' hyperthyroidism. Each CDR3 is given with its conserved first and last residue. Rows may omit the clone size; those that give it use once, few, many or a size class.

NA | TRBJ2-7 | TRBV4-1 | CASSVRLGPSYEQYF
NA | TRBJ2-2 | TRBV3-1 | CASSRWGDTGELFF
NA | TRBJ1-2 | TRBV4-2 | CASSRGRGYTF
many | TRBJ2-7 | TRBV12-3/TRBV12-4 | CASSLEGTSGSYEQYF
NA | TRBJ2-3 | TRBV20-1 | CSAISGSGADTQYF
NA | TRBJ1-6 | TRBV7-9 | CASSLAYGGNSPLHF
many | TRBJ2-5 | TRBV7-9 | CASSATEETQYF
few | TRBJ1-6 | TRBV20-1 | CSAQTLTGAGNSPLHF
few | TRBJ2-3 | TRBV5-6 | CASSLALDRGSDTQYF
many | TRBJ2-1 | TRBV27 | CASGRGYNEQFF
many | TRBJ1-1 | TRBV5-1 | CASNLFYRETEAFF
NA | TRBJ2-2 | TRBV2 | CASSEGLAGGPPTGELFF
many | TRBJ2-7 | TRBV27 | CASSPIIMRSTSVTPYEQYF
NA | TRBJ1-2 | TRBV9 | CASSVRADRHYGYTF
few | TRBJ2-3 | TRBV27 | CASSLNDLGATQYF
NA | TRBJ2-2 | TRBV27 | CASSPRVSPIANTGELFF
few | TRBJ1-4 | TRBV6-1 | CASSETVGANEKLFF
many | TRBJ2-5 | TRBV11-2 | CASIHGGGLETQYF
many | TRBJ2-7 | TRBV20-1 | CSARDSFGSSYEQYF
many | TRBJ2-1 | TRBV20-1 | CSARGRTSYNEQFF
few | TRBJ1-3 | TRBV9 | CASSVGQGSGNTIYF
few | TRBJ2-1 | TRBV6-6 | CASSYGQYNEQFF
NA | TRBJ1-2 | TRBV4-2 | CASSQGLGGYTF
many | TRBJ1-4 | TRBV30 | CAWSLTGLNEKLFF
few | TRBJ2-3 | TRBV9 | CASSVRLADASTDTQYF
many | TRBJ2-1 | TRBV28 | CASSPPRRVGEQFF
few | TRBJ2-1 | TRBV19 | CASSIMPMGSYNEQFF
NA | TRBJ2-2 | TRBV12-3/TRBV12-4 | CASSLGLAAITGELFF
many | TRBJ2-7 | TRBV7-2 | CASSTLAGTYEQYF
few | TRBJ2-5 | TRBV28 | CASRNTLAGGLETQYF
many | TRBJ2-3 | TRBV11-2 | CASSEGLAGVGDTQYF
many | TRBJ1-2 | TRBV5-1 | CASSFGDRSFGYTF
NA | TRBJ2-7 | TRBV30 | CAWSLGDSSYEQYF